These T cell receptor beta chains were read from a single sample in a study. TCRdb reprocessed the 5' RACE reads via MiXCR and lists one record per CDR3 protein. In the table there are 10,000 to 15,000 distinct CDR3 sequences, less than 25% of which are singletons. Specimen: naive CD4+ T cells sorted from blood. The source of these receptors is a female donor with breast cancer. The CDR3 runs from the conserved cysteine through the conserved F or W. A D gene is named only where the DNA matches it firmly. Some rows have no size entry. The others give once, few or many, or a class for an expanded clone.

NA	TRBD1	TRBJ2-3	TRBV6-5	TGTGCCAGCAGTGAGAGGGGGCCGATCACGGATACGCAGTATTTT	CASSERGPITDTQYF
medium-sized	NA	TRBJ1-5	TRBV3-1	TGTGCCAGCTCCGTTAGCGGGGGACAGCCCCAGCATTTT	CASSVSGGQPQHF
many	NA	TRBJ2-3	TRBV27	TGTGCCAGCAGTTTAAGTCGGTGGAGCACAGATACGCAGTATTTT	CASSLSRWSTDTQYF
many	NA	TRBJ2-7	TRBV6-5	TGTGCCGCCGGTCGAGAGCAGCAGTACTTC	CAAGREQQYF
many	NA	TRBJ1-5	TRBV5-1	TGCGCCAGCAGCTTGGGTACCGGGGCTCCTAGCAATCAGCCCCAGCATTTT	CASSLGTGAPSNQPQHF
medium-sized	TRBD2	TRBJ2-1	TRBV7-2	TGTGCCAGCAGCCCAACAACGGGAGCGGGAGTCAGGGAGCAGTTCTTC	CASSPTTGAGVREQFF
many	NA	TRBJ1-2	TRBV5-1	TGCGCCAGCAGCTTAGCCCTCGTGGGCGGCTATGGCTACACCTTC	CASSLALVGGYGYTF
many	TRBD1	TRBJ2-1	TRBV6-5	TGTGCCAGCAGAACCACGACAGGGTCACAAGGGGATGAGCAGTTCTTC	CASRTTTGSQGDEQFF
NA	NA	TRBJ1-5	TRBV15	TGTGCCACCAGCAGAGATCTCGGGGGCGATCAGCCCCAGCATTTT	CATSRDLGGDQPQHF
medium-sized	NA	TRBJ1-6	TRBV7-9	TGTGCCAGCAGCTTAACAGGGACGGCTAATTCACCCCTCCACTTT	CASSLTGTANSPLHF
few	NA	TRBJ1-5	TRBV20-1	TGCAGTGCCCAGAGGGCTCCCAGCAATCAGCCCCAGCATTTT	CSAQRAPSNQPQHF
many	TRBD1	TRBJ2-4	TRBV24-1	TGTGCCACCAGTGAACAGGGGTTGGACATTCAGTACTTC	CATSEQGLDIQYF
medium-sized	NA	TRBJ2-7	TRBV6-5	TGTGCCAGCAGTAAGGGAGAGGGGTTCTCCTACGAGCAGTACTTC	CASSKGEGFSYEQYF
many	NA	TRBJ2-2	TRBV6-5	TGTGCCAGCATGCAGGGAGAGACTTTAGCCGGGGAGCTGTTTTTT	CASMQGETLAGELFF